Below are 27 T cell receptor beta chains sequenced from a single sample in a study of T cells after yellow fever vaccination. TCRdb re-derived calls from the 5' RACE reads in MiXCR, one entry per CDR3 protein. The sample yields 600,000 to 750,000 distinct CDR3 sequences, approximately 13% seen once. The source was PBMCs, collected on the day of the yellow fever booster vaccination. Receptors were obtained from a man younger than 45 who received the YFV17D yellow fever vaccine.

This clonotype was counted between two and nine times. The CDR3 loop is CASSFGQGTTTGELFF. The DNA for the CDR3 is TGCGCCAGCAGCTTTGGACAGGGGACGACCACCGGGGAGCTGTTTTTT. The V call is TRBV5-1, the J call TRBJ2-2; 9 bases line up with TRBD1. The CDR3 loop spans 16 amino acids. The germline V gene encodes CDR1 SGHRS and CDR2 YFSETQ. J gave up 4 bases and V 2 bases, and 6 bases lay outside the gene matches.

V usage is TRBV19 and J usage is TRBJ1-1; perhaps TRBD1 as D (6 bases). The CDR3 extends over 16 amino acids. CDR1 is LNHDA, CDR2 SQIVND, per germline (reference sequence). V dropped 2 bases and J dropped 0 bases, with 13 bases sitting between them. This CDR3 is CASSIMTGGMNTEAFF. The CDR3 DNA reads TGTGCCAGTAGTATAATGACAGGTGGCATGAACACTGAAGCTTTCTTT.

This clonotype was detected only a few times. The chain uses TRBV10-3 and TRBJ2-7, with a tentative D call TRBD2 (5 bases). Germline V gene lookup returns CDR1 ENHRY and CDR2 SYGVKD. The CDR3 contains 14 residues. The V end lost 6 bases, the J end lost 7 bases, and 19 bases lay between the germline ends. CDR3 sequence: CAIRNGPSRREQYF. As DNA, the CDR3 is TGTGCCATCAGAAACGGTCCCTCCAGGAGGGAGCAGTACTTC.

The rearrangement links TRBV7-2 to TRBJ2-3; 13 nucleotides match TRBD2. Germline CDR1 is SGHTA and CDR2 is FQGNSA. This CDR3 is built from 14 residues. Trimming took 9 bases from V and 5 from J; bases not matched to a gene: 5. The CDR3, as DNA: TGTGCCAGTCGACTAGCGGGAGGAAAAGATACGCAGTATTTT. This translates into CASRLAGGKDTQYF.

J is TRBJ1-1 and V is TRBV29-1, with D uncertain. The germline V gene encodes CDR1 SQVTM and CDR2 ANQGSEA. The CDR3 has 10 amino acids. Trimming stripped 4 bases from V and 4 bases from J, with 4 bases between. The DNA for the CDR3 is TGCAGCGTTGTAGGCACTGAAGCTTTCTTT. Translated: CSVVGTEAFF.

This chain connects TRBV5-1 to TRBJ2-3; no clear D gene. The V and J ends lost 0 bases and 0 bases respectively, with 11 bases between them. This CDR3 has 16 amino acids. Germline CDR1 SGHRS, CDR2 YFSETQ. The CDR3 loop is CASSLVGSPSTDTQYF. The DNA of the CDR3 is TGCGCCAGCAGCTTGGTTGGCAGCCCTAGCACAGATACGCAGTATTTT.

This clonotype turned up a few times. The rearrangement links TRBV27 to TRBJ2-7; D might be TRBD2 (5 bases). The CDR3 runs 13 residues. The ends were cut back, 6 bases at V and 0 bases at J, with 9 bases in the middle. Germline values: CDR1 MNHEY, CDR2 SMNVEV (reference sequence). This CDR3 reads CASRTRNSYEQYF. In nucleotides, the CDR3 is TGTGCCAGCAGAACTAGGAACTCCTACGAGCAGTACTTC.

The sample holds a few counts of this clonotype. In DNA, the CDR3 is TGTGCCAGCAGCCAAGATTTAAAGGGGCAATCAGGGCGGAACGGGGAGCTGTTTTTT. Its protein product is CASSQDLKGQSGRNGELFF. This chain connects TRBV4-2 to TRBJ2-2; possible D gene TRBD1, 5 bases. CDR3 length: 19 amino acids. From germline, CDR1 is LGHNA and CDR2 YNFKEQ. With 0 bases removed from V and 7 bases from J, the gap between germline ends came to 24 bases.

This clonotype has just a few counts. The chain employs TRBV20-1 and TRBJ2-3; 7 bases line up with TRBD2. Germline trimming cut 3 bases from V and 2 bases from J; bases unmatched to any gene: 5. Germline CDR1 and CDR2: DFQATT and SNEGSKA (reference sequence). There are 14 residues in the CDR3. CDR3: CSARDGRNTDTQYF. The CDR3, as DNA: TGCAGTGCTAGGGACGGGAGGAACACAGATACGCAGTATTTT.

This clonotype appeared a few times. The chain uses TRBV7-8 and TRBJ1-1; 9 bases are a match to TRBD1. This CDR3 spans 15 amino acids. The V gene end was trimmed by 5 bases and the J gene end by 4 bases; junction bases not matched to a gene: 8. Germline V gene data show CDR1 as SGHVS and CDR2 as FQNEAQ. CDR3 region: CASSPWDRVATEAFF. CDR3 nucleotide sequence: TGTGCCAGCAGCCCCTGGGACAGGGTGGCCACTGAAGCTTTCTTT.

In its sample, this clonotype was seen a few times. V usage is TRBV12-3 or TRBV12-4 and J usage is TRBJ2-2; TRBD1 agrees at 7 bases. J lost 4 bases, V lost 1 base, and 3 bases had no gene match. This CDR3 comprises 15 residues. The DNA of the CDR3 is TGTGCCAGCAGTTTAGATAACAGGGGCACCGGGGAGCTGTTTTTT. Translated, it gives CASSLDNRGTGELFF.

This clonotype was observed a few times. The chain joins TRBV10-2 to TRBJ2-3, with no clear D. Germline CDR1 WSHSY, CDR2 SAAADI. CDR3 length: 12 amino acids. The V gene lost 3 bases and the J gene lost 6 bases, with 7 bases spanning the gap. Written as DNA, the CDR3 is TGCGCCAGCAGTGATTTCTGGGATACGCAGTATTTT. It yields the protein CASSDFWDTQYF.

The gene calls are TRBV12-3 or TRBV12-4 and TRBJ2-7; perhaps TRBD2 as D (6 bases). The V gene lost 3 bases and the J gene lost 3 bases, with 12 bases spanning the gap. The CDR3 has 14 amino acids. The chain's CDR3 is CASSFVAESYEQYF. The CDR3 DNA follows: TGTGCCAGCAGTTTTGTAGCGGAGAGCTACGAGCAGTACTTC.

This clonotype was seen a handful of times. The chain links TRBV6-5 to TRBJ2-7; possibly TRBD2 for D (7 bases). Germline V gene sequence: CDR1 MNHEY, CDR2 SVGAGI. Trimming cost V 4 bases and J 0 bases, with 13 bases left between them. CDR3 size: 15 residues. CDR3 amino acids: CASSSAGADSYEQYF. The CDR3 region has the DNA TGTGCCAGCAGTTCCGCGGGGGCGGACTCCTACGAGCAGTACTTC.

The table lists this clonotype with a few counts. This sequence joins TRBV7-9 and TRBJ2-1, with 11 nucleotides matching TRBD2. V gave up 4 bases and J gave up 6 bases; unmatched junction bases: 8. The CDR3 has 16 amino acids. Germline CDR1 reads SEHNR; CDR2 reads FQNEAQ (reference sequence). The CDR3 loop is CASSSIGTSGINEQFF. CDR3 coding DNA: TGTGCCAGCAGCTCTATCGGGACTAGCGGCATCAATGAGCAGTTCTTC.

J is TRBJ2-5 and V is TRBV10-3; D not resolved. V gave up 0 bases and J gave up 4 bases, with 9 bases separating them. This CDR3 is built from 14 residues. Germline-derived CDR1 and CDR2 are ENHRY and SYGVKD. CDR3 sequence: CAISESGSPETQYF. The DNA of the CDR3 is TGTGCCATCAGTGAGTCTGGCAGCCCAGAGACCCAGTACTTC.

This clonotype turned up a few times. The CDR3 reads CSVVRSGGTEAFF. The CDR3 DNA sequence: TGCAGCGTTGTCAGGTCAGGGGGCACTGAAGCTTTCTTT. The chain carries TRBV29-1 and TRBJ1-1; 7 positions match TRBD1. Unmatched junction bases numbered 6, after V lost 4 bases and J lost 4 bases. CDR3 size: 13 residues. Germline lookup yields CDR1 SQVTM and CDR2 ANQGSEA. Combining the CDR3 with reference TRBV29-1 and TRBJ1-1 gives the whole variable domain SAVISQKPSRDICQRGTSLTIQCQVDSQVTMMFWYRQQPGQSLTLIATANQGSEATYESGFVIDKFPISRPNLTFSTLTVSNMSPEDSSIYLCSVVRSGGTEAFFGQGTRLTVV.

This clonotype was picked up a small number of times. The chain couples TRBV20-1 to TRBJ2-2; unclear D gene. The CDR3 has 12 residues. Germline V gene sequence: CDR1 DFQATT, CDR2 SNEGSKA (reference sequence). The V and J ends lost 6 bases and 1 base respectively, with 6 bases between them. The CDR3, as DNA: TGCAGTGCCAACAAGAACACCGGGGAGCTGTTTTTT. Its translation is CSANKNTGELFF.

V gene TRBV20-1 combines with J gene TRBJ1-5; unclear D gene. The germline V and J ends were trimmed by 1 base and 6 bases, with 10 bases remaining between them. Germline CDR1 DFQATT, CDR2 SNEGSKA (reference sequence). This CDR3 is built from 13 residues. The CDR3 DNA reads TGCAGTGCTAGAGTAGGGTTAAGTCAGCCCCAGCATTTT. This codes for CSARVGLSQPQHF.

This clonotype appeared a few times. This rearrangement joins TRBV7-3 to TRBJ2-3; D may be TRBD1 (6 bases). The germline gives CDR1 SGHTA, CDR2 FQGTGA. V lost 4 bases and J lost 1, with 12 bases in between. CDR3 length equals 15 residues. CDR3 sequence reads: CASSSQGMGTDTQYF. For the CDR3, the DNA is TGTGCCAGCAGCTCACAGGGAATGGGCACAGATACGCAGTATTTT.

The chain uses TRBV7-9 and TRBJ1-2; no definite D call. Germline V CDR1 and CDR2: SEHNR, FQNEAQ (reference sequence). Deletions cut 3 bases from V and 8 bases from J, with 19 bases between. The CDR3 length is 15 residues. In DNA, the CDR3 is TGTGCCAGCAGCTTTCGCACAGTTGAGCCGTCCGGCTACACCTTC. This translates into CASSFRTVEPSGYTF.

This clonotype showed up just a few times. For the CDR3, the DNA is TGCGCCAGCAGCCCGGGACTGTTCGACTATGGCTACACCTTC. It encodes CASSPGLFDYGYTF. This chain links TRBV10-2 with TRBJ1-2, with D maybe TRBD1 (5 bases). The V gene lost 6 bases and the J gene lost 3 bases, with 14 bases spanning the gap. The germline V gene has CDR1 WSHSY and CDR2 SAAADI. This CDR3 has 14 residues.

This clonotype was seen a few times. As DNA, the CDR3 is TGCAGCCGAAGGGGGGGAGCGCGAAAGCAGTTCTTC. Translation: CSRRGGARKQFF. V is TRBV29-1 and J is TRBJ2-1, with a weak D call TRBD2 (7 bases). Germline V gene lookup returns CDR1 SQVTM and CDR2 ANQGSEA. The CDR3 consists of 12 residues. V was shortened by 8 bases and J by 11 bases, with 19 bases between the two germline ends.

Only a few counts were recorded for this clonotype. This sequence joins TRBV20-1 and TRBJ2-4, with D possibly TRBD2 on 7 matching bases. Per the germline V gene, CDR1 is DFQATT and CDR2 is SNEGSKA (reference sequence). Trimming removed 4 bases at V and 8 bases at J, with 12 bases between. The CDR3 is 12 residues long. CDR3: CSAKRGGDIQYF. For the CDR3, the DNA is TGCAGTGCTAAGAGAGGGGGGGACATTCAGTACTTC.

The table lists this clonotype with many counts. CDR3 coding DNA: TGCCGCTCCACCCCAGTACGGACGAACACTGAAGCTTTCTTT. Encoded protein: CRSTPVRTNTEAFF. The V gene is TRBV20-1, the J gene TRBJ1-1; D ambiguous. CDR3 length equals 14 residues. Germline V gives CDR1 DFQATT, CDR2 SNEGSKA (reference sequence).

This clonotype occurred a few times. CDR3 DNA: TGCAGTGCTAGAGGAGCGGGAGGGCGTGAGACCCAGTACTTC. Protein sequence: CSARGAGGRETQYF. The chain recombines TRBV20-1 with TRBJ2-5, with TRBD2 matching 10 bases. With V trimmed by 1 base and J by 5 bases, 4 bases remained unmatched. Germline V lookup: CDR1 DFQATT, CDR2 SNEGSKA (reference sequence). The CDR3 runs 14 residues.

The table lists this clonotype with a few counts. CDR3 DNA sequence: TGCAGTGCTCCAAGGACTAGCGGGAGTTCCTACGAGCAGTACTTC. Translated: CSAPRTSGSSYEQYF. The V and J genes are TRBV20-1 and TRBJ2-7, with 13 bases aligning to TRBD2. CDR1 is DFQATT, CDR2 SNEGSKA, per germline (reference sequence). The V and J ends lost 5 bases and 1 base, in that order; junction bases with no gene match: 5. The CDR3 contains 15 residues.